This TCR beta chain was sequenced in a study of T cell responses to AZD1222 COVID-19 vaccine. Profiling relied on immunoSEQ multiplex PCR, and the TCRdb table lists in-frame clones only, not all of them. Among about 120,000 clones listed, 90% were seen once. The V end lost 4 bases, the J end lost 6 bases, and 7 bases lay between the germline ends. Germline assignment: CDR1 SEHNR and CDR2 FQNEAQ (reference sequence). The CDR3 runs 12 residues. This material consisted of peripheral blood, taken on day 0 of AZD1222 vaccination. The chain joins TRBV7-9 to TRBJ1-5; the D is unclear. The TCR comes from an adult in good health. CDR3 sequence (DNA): TGTGCCAGCAGCTGGCTGGGTCAGCCCCAGCATTTT. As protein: CASSWLGQPQHF.